This T cell receptor beta chain comes out of a study of blood T cell repertoires in COVID-19. Study in general: Some COVID-19 samples were acute and others convalescent; all came from the United States, Italy and Spain.

Participant ages covered about 18 to 89 years across approximately 25 US areas. The CDR3 has 15 residues. V was pared by 3 bases and J by 6 bases, with 15 bases between. CDR1 is LNHDA and CDR2 is SQIVND in the germline V gene (reference sequence). Original methodology: Amplifying reference gene primers gave estimates of nucleated cell counts. Libraries were prepared by immunoSEQ multiplex PCR; TCRdb keeps only in-frame clonotypes and omits some of them. V and J calls and clone size are as listed in that table; D and trimming were resolved from the DNA. The data hold around 150,000 clones, with 80% to 85% observed a single time.

Sequenced material: PBMCs or T cells enriched from blood (not recorded which). V and J are TRBV19 and TRBJ1-5, with a possible D match to TRBD1 (5 bases). The sequence came from a man between 65 and 85 years old who had been exposed to COVID-19. This CDR3 reads CASSIARGTAQPQHF. CDR3 nucleotide sequence: TGTGCCAGTAGTATCGCCCGCGGGACGGCTCAGCCCCAGCATTTT.